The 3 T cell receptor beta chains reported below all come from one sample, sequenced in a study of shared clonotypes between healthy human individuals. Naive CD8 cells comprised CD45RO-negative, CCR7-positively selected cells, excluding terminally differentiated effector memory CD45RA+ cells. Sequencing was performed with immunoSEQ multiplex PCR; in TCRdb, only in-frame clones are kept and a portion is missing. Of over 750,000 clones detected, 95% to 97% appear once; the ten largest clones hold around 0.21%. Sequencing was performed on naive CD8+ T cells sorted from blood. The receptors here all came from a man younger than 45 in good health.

The CDR3 DNA sequence: TGTGCCATCAGTGGAGAAGGACCGGAGCTGTTTTTT. Translated, it gives CAISGEGPELFF. This chain joins TRBV10-3 and TRBJ2-2; no firm D call. The CDR3 consists of 12 residues. V shed 4 bases and J shed 10 bases, with 10 bases lying between them. CDR1 and CDR2 from the germline V gene are ENHRY and SYGVKD.

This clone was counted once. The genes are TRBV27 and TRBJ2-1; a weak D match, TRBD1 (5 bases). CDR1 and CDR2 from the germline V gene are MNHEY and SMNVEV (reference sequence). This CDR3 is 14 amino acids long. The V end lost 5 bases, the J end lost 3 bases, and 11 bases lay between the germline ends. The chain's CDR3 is CASSNRQNYNEQFF. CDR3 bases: TGTGCCAGCAGTAATCGACAGAACTACAATGAGCAGTTCTTC.

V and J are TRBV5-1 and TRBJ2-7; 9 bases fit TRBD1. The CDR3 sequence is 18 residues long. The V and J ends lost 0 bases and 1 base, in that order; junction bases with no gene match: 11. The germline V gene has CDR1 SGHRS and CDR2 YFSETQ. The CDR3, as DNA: TGCGCCAGCAGCTTGGGGCACTTTCGGGACAGGGCATCCTACGAGCAGTACTTC. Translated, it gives CASSLGHFRDRASYEQYF.